This T cell receptor (beta chain) was identified in a study of T cell changes during pregnancy in multiple sclerosis. CDR1 is LNHDA, CDR2 SQIVND, per germline (reference sequence). The J segment lost 5 bases and the V segment lost 8 bases, leaving 4 bases of the junction unmatched. The length of the CDR3 is 14 residues. Assay: immunoSEQ multiplex PCR; the TCRdb copy retains only in-frame clones and omits some. This table has 50,000 to 75,000 clones, nearly 95% appearing once. The sequencing here drew on CD8+ T cells from peripheral blood mononuclear cells, taken in the third trimester of pregnancy. The rearrangement links TRBV19 to TRBJ2-1; 12 nucleotides match TRBD2. The clonotype was recovered from a female donor with multiple sclerosis, enrolled in a pregnancy study. The CDR3 here is CASARLAGDNEQFF. The DNA of the CDR3 is TGTGCCAGTGCCAGACTAGCGGGGGACAATGAGCAGTTCTTC.